The entry below gives a single T cell receptor beta chain sequence along with its context. Its antigen remains unknown. TCRdb's copy holds only in-frame clones and misses some; the assay was immunoSEQ multiplex PCR. The sample contains about 99,000 clones, roughly nine tenths of which appear only once. These data belong to a study of T cell responses to AZD1222 COVID-19 vaccine. Study as a whole: Doses given second, at about 4 or about 12 weeks, were pooled.

Study conclusions and caveats: Across the whole spike, CD4 TCRs peaked at regions 160-218 and 743-854.

V lost 0 bases, J lost 5 bases, and 11 bases lay in between. Germline V gene data show CDR1 as SGHAT and CDR2 as FQNNGV. This CDR3 has 15 residues. This material consisted of peripheral blood, taken on day 0 of AZD1222 vaccination. The rearrangement uses TRBV11-2 and TRBJ1-5; D unclear. The receptor comes from an adult in good health. The CDR3: CASSLDLGRHQPQHF. In DNA form, the CDR3 reads TGTGCCAGCAGCTTAGATCTCGGGCGCCATCAGCCCCAGCATTTT. Full variable domain (missing parts from reference TRBV11-2 and TRBJ1-5): EAGVAQSPRYKIIEKRQSVAFWCNPISGHATLYWYQQILGQGPKLLIQFQNNGVVDDSQLPKDRFSAERLKGVDSTLKIQPAKLEDSAVYLCASSLDLGRHQPQHFGDGTRLSIL.